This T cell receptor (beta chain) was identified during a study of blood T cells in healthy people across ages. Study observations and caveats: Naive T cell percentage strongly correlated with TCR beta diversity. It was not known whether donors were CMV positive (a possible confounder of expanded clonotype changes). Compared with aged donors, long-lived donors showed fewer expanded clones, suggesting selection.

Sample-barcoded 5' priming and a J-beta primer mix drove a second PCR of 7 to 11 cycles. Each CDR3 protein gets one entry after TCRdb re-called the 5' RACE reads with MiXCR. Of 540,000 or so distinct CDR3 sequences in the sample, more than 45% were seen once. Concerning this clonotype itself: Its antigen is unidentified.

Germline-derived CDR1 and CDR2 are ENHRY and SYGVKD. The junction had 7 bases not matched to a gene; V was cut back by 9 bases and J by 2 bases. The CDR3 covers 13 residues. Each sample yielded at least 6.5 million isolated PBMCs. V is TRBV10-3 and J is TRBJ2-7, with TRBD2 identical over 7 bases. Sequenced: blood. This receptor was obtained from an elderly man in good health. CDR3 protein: CAMSSGPPYEQYF. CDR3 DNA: TGTGCCATGAGTAGCGGGCCCCCCTACGAGCAGTACTTC.